The next 21 T cell receptor beta chains were all read from a single sample in a study of cytomegalovirus exposure and HLA in healthy donors. The PCR had 60 Vbeta and 13 Jbeta primers. This table comes from immunoSEQ multiplex PCR, and its TCRdb copy is limited to in-frame clones, with some not included. The sample records 140,000 to 150,000 clones, roughly 80% being singletons. The sequencing input was PBMCs. These receptors all stem from a boy younger than 10 in good health and CMV-seronegative.

This clone was seen just once. The chain has TRBV10-3 and TRBJ2-7, with TRBD2 matching over 7 bases. J lost 5 bases, V lost 2 bases, and 6 bases had no gene match. The CDR3 has 14 amino acids. CDR1 ENHRY and CDR2 SYGVKD come from the germline V gene. The CDR3 coding sequence is TGTGCCATCAGTGAGCCCGGGGGGAAGGACGAGCAGTACTTC. Translating it yields CAISEPGGKDEQYF.

This clone has a handful of counts. The chain carries TRBV9 and TRBJ1-6; 8 bases agree with TRBD1. CDR3 length: 19 amino acids. Germline V gene data show CDR1 as SGDLS and CDR2 as YYNGEE. Trimming removed 2 bases from V and 1 base from J; junction bases left unmatched: 11. The CDR3 is CASSVDPGQGISYNSPLHF. CDR3 nucleotide sequence: TGTGCCAGCAGCGTCGACCCAGGACAGGGTATATCCTATAATTCACCCCTCCACTTT.

This clone occurred once. The V call is TRBV11-3, the J call TRBJ2-1; 7 bases are shared with TRBD1. CDR3 length: 14 residues. Trimming cost V 1 base and J 4 bases; bases outside gene matches: 1. Germline loops: CDR1 SGHNT, CDR2 YENEEA. The CDR3 is CASSLGGQYNEQFF. Written as DNA, the CDR3 is TGTGCCAGCAGCTTAGGGGGACAGTACAATGAGCAGTTCTTC.

This chain connects TRBV27 to TRBJ1-5; 9 bases match TRBD1. V trimming: 6 bases; J trimming: 4 bases; junction bases outside the gene matches: 7. The germline gives CDR1 MNHEY, CDR2 SMNVEV (reference sequence). The CDR3 runs 15 residues. CDR3 bases: TGTGCCAGCAGCCCCAGGGACAGGGCGAATCAGCCCCAGCATTTT. Encoded protein: CASSPRDRANQPQHF.

The sample holds one count of this clone. The rearrangement uses TRBV29-1 and TRBJ2-2, with TRBD1 matching over 10 bases. This CDR3 region has 17 residues. The germline V gene has CDR1 SQVTM and CDR2 ANQGSEA. Trimming cost V 0 bases and J 4 bases; bases outside gene matches: 8. CDR3 residues: CSVEDPGGTGVTGELFF. CDR3 bases: TGCAGCGTTGAAGATCCTGGCGGGACAGGGGTCACCGGGGAGCTGTTTTTT.

The chain uses TRBV6-1 and TRBJ2-3; 9 bases match TRBD2. The germline V gene has CDR1 MNHNS and CDR2 SASEGT. The CDR3 is 14 amino acids. The J segment lost 4 bases and the V segment lost 11 bases, leaving 10 bases of the junction unmatched. The chain's CDR3 is CALTPAGGSDTQYF. CDR3 DNA sequence: TGTGCCCTAACCCCAGCGGGAGGCTCAGATACGCAGTATTTT.

V usage is TRBV12-5 and J usage is TRBJ2-3, with D unclear. The germline V gene encodes CDR1 LGHNT and CDR2 FRNRAP. The CDR3 is made up of 11 amino acids. V lost 3 bases to trimming and J lost 6 bases, with 4 bases between them. The CDR3 nucleotides read TGTGCTAGTGGTTTTGGCGATACGCAGTATTTT. This sequence encodes CASGFGDTQYF.

The rearrangement joins TRBV27 to TRBJ2-5; a possible D gene is TRBD1 (6 bases). The J call is doubtful: the DNA matches TRBJ2-7 better. Germline V lookup: CDR1 MNHEY, CDR2 SMNVEV (reference sequence). This CDR3 comprises 16 residues. The CDR3 loop reads CASSPQRTENTYEQYF. CDR3 DNA: TGTGCCAGCAGTCCCCAGAGGACAGAAAACACCTACGAGCAGTACTTC.

The chain couples TRBV6-6 to TRBJ1-1; D gene unclear. V was clipped by 4 bases and J by 4 bases, with 13 bases between them. The CDR3 has 14 residues. Looked up from germline, CDR1 is MNHNY and CDR2 is SVGAGI (reference sequence). The CDR3 loop is CASSSPPRGTEAFF. The CDR3 nucleotides read TGTGCCAGCAGTTCCCCGCCGCGGGGCACTGAAGCTTTCTTT.

V is TRBV5-6 and J is TRBJ1-4, with TRBD1 matching 8 bases. The CDR3 contains 19 residues. V trimming: 2 bases; J trimming: 0 bases; junction bases outside the gene matches: 12. Germline assignment: CDR1 SGHDT and CDR2 YYEEEE. For the CDR3, the DNA is TGTGCCAGCAGCTTCATCCCCTGGACAGGGAACCCAACTAATGAAAAACTGTTTTTT. As protein: CASSFIPWTGNPTNEKLFF.

The chain joins TRBV6-1 to TRBJ2-1; TRBD1 matches 8 bases. This CDR3 has 15 amino acids. V shed 6 bases and J 0 bases; nucleotides not matched to a gene: 4. Germline V gene sequence: CDR1 MNHNS, CDR2 SASEGT. CDR3 sequence: CASRTGASSYNEQFF. CDR3 nucleotides: TGTGCCAGCAGGACAGGGGCGAGCTCCTACAATGAGCAGTTCTTC.

The chain has TRBV5-4 and TRBJ2-1; the match to TRBD1 covers 9 bases. V was clipped by 4 bases and J by 3 bases; unmatched bases: 11. This CDR3 has 17 amino acids. Germline CDR1 and CDR2: SGHNT and YYREEE (reference sequence). This CDR3 is CASSARTTDRGYNEQFF. The CDR3 coding sequence is TGTGCCAGCAGCGCACGGACGACGGACAGGGGCTACAATGAGCAGTTCTTC.

This clone was seen a single time. The chain joins TRBV27 to TRBJ1-6; D ambiguous. V lost 5 bases and J 9 bases, leaving 8 bases between the germline ends. Germline V gene sequence: CDR1 MNHEY, CDR2 SMNVEV (reference sequence). CDR3 size: 12 residues. CDR3 protein: CASSGQLSPLHF. The DNA for the CDR3 is TGTGCCAGCAGTGGGCAACTTTCACCCCTCCACTTT.

This chain joins TRBV7-2 and TRBJ1-6; 7 bases map to TRBD1. The V gene end was trimmed by 4 bases and the J gene end by 6 bases; junction bases not matched to a gene: 9. The germline gives CDR1 SGHTA, CDR2 FQGNSA. The CDR3 has 16 amino acids. The CDR3 coding sequence is TGTGCCAGCAGCTCTTCGGGGACAGCTAGTAATTCACCCCTCCACTTT. It specifies CASSSSGTASNSPLHF.

J is TRBJ1-2 and V is TRBV5-4, with D maybe TRBD1 (5 bases). The CDR3 is 14 amino acids. CDR1 and CDR2 from the germline V gene are SGHNT and YYREEE (reference sequence). The V gene lost 0 bases and the J gene lost 5 bases, with 11 bases spanning the gap. The CDR3 region is CASSLVWGGYGYTF. The CDR3 DNA is TGTGCCAGCAGCTTGGTCTGGGGCGGATATGGCTACACCTTC.

The V call is TRBV6-1, the J call TRBJ2-7, with 7 bases identical to TRBD1. The V gene end was trimmed by 4 bases and the J gene end by 1 base; junction bases not matched to a gene: 10. The CDR3 covers 16 residues. Looked up from germline, CDR1 is MNHNS and CDR2 is SASEGT. The DNA of the CDR3 is TGTGCCAGCAGTGTACGAGACAGGGTGGAATCCTACGAGCAGTACTTC. This encodes CASSVRDRVESYEQYF.

This rearrangement joins TRBV19 to TRBJ2-3; TRBD2 agrees at 7 bases. The germline gives CDR1 LNHDA, CDR2 SQIVND (reference sequence). The CDR3 totals 13 residues. With V trimmed by 3 bases and J by 10 bases, 7 bases remained unmatched. The CDR3 nucleotides are TGTGCCAGTAGTATGGAGGGAGGGATATCGCAGTATTTT. Amino acids: CASSMEGGISQYF.

This clone was observed once. The chain joins TRBV2 to TRBJ2-7, with D tentatively TRBD1 (5 bases). The CDR3 length is 13 residues. The V gene's germline CDR1 is SNHLY and CDR2 FYNNEI. This CDR3 is CAIYGAGYDEQYF. CDR3 nucleotide sequence: TGTGCTATTTATGGGGCAGGGTACGACGAGCAGTACTTC. Drawing the rest from reference TRBV2 and TRBJ2-7, the complete variable domain is EPEVTQTPSHQVTQMGQEVILRCVPISNHLYFYWYRQILGQKVEFLVSFYNNEISEKSEIFDDQFSVERPDGSNFTLKIRSTKLEDSAMYFCAIYGAGYDEQYFGPGTRLTVT.

The J gene is TRBJ1-2, the V gene TRBV9; the match to TRBD1 covers 8 bases. The CDR3 is made up of 15 amino acids. The V segment lost 3 bases and the J segment 4 bases; nucleotides outside the gene matches: 8. Germline loops: CDR1 SGDLS, CDR2 YYNGEE. The CDR3 DNA reads TGTGCCAGCAGCGACCGGACAGGGAGGGGCTATGGCTACACCTTC. The encoded protein is CASSDRTGRGYGYTF.

This chain joins TRBV2 and TRBJ1-3; no definite D call. The germline V gene encodes CDR1 SNHLY and CDR2 FYNNEI. The V end was cut by 8 bases, the J end by 1 base, with 21 bases between. This CDR3 contains 17 residues. DNA of the CDR3: TGTGCCAGCGGCCCACCCCGCTCCGTAACGTCTGGAAACACCATATATTTT. Translating it yields CASGPPRSVTSGNTIYF.

This clone showed up just a few times. The rearrangement uses TRBV27 and TRBJ1-2; TRBD1 aligns across 7 bases. Germline values: CDR1 MNHEY, CDR2 SMNVEV (reference sequence). V shed 3 bases and J 4 bases; nucleotides not matched to a gene: 2. CDR3 size: 13 residues. CDR3 nucleotides: TGTGCCAGCAGTTTTACAGGGGCCTATGGCTACACCTTC. Translation: CASSFTGAYGYTF.